These 27 T cell receptor beta chains were sequenced from one sample in a study of blood T cell repertoires in COVID-19. Only in-frame clones appear in the TCRdb table, and some are missing; sequencing was by immunoSEQ multiplex PCR. The data show fewer than 300,000 clones, approximately 87% seen once. Sequenced material: peripheral blood. These receptors were collected from a human donor in a cohort sampled during active COVID-19.

This sequence joins TRBV27 and TRBJ2-5, with 16 bases identical to TRBD2. The CDR3 sequence is 19 residues long. The germline gives CDR1 MNHEY, CDR2 SMNVEV (reference sequence). The J segment lost 5 bases and the V segment lost 5 bases, leaving 14 bases of the junction unmatched. CDR3 sequence (DNA): TGTGCCAGCAGTGCGGGACTAGCGGGAGGGCTGGGGCGAGTGGAGACCCAGTACTTC. It specifies CASSAGLAGGLGRVETQYF.

This chain uses TRBV28 with TRBJ1-2; possibly TRBD1 for D (6 bases). V lost 5 bases and J lost 8, with 15 bases in between. From germline, CDR1 is MDHEN and CDR2 SYDVKM. CDR3 length: 13 residues. The CDR3 region has the DNA TGTGCCAGCAGTCTTGGCGGGGGGCTAGGCTACACCTTC. It yields the protein CASSLGGGLGYTF.

The chain combines TRBV5-4 with TRBJ2-1; 7 nucleotides line up with TRBD2. V lost 2 bases, J lost 0 bases, and 5 bases stayed unmatched. CDR1 is SGHNT and CDR2 is YYREEE in the germline V gene (reference sequence). This CDR3 is 16 amino acids long. Written as DNA, the CDR3 is TGTGCCAGCAGCTTCGGCGGGGGAAGCTCCTACAATGAGCAGTTCTTC. Protein sequence: CASSFGGGSSYNEQFF.

V and J are TRBV5-1 and TRBJ2-3, with TRBD1 as a possible D gene (6 bases). The V and J ends lost 0 bases and 10 bases respectively, with 12 bases between them. The CDR3 spans 13 residues. Germline V gene sequence: CDR1 SGHRS, CDR2 YFSETQ. CDR3 sequence reads: CASSLVRGSPQYF. The CDR3, as DNA: TGCGCCAGCAGCTTGGTCAGGGGCTCTCCGCAGTATTTT.

J is TRBJ2-2 and V is TRBV29-1; 7 positions agree with TRBD1. The germline V gene encodes CDR1 SQVTM and CDR2 ANQGSEA. V was clipped by 1 base and J by 4 bases; unmatched bases: 9. The CDR3 loop spans 16 amino acids. The CDR3 spells CSVEGRQGGITGELFF. The CDR3 DNA reads TGCAGCGTTGAAGGGAGACAGGGTGGGATCACCGGGGAGCTGTTTTTT.

The chain is built from TRBV19 and TRBJ2-7, with 8 bases that match TRBD1. Per the germline V gene, CDR1 is LNHDA and CDR2 is SQIVND (reference sequence). There are 14 residues in the CDR3. With 4 bases clipped from V and 2 bases from J, the junction kept 4 bases outside the gene matches. CDR3 in amino acids: CASSTARGPYEQYF. Here the CDR3 DNA reads TGTGCCAGTAGTACGGCCAGGGGGCCCTACGAGCAGTACTTC.

The chain is built from TRBV7-9 and TRBJ1-3; D is possibly TRBD1 (6 bases). This CDR3 is built from 15 residues. From germline, CDR1 is SEHNR and CDR2 FQNEAQ (reference sequence). V was shortened by 1 base and J by 2 bases, with 9 bases between the two germline ends. The CDR3 is CASSLGRDTGNTIYF. The CDR3 coding sequence is TGTGCCAGCAGCTTAGGCCGGGACACTGGAAACACCATATATTTT.

The chain uses TRBV24-1 and TRBJ1-1; 9 nucleotides align to TRBD1. Germline CDR1 and CDR2: KGHDR and SFDVKD. The junction had 7 bases not matched to a gene; V was cut back by 11 bases and J by 1 base. The CDR3 runs 14 residues. CDR3 sequence reads: CASQPGQGNTEAFF. The CDR3 DNA sequence: TGTGCCAGCCAACCGGGACAGGGGAACACTGAAGCTTTCTTT.

This sequence joins TRBV7-9 and TRBJ1-1; TRBD1 agrees at 12 bases. This CDR3 has 15 amino acids. Trimming took 1 base from V and 10 from J; bases not matched to a gene: 7. CDR1 is SEHNR and CDR2 is FQNEAQ in the germline V gene (reference sequence). The CDR3 region has the DNA TGTGCCAGCAGCTTAGAAGGGGGGACAGGGGGCCGAGCTTTCTTT. This codes for CASSLEGGTGGRAFF. Full variable domain (rest looked up from reference TRBV7-9 and TRBJ1-1): DTGVSQNPRHKITKRGQNVTFRCDPISEHNRLYWYRQTLGQGPEFLTYFQNEAQLEKSRLLSDRFSAERPKGSFSTLEIQRTEQGDSAMYLCASSLEGGTGGRAFFGQGTRLTVV.

This chain uses TRBV9 with TRBJ2-1; a possible D gene is TRBD2 (6 bases). This CDR3 contains 14 residues. CDR1 is SGDLS, CDR2 YYNGEE, per germline. V gave up 0 bases and J gave up 9 bases, with 13 bases separating them. The CDR3 sequence: CASSVELGAGEQFF. The CDR3 DNA is TGTGCCAGCAGCGTAGAACTAGGAGCGGGTGAGCAGTTCTTC.

The chain employs TRBV28 and TRBJ2-2; 14 bases fit TRBD2. The CDR3 has 19 amino acids. V dropped 7 bases and J dropped 4; count of bases not matched to a gene: 14. Germline CDR1 and CDR2: MDHEN and SYDVKM. CDR3 coding DNA: TGTGCCAGCACCTCTAGACGGACTAGCGGGGGGACAGCCACCGGGGAGCTGTTTTTT. It encodes CASTSRRTSGGTATGELFF.

This clone was counted once. The chain couples TRBV3-1 (or the pseudogene TRBV3-2) to TRBJ1-2; D is ambiguous. Trimming shortened V by 4 bases and J by 6 bases, and 15 bases separated the two germline ends. The CDR3 sequence is 14 residues long. Germline CDR1 is LGHDT and CDR2 is YNNKEL (reference sequence). The CDR3 loop reads CASSRHQEGNGYTF. The CDR3 region has the DNA TGTGCCAGCAGCCGGCACCAGGAGGGCAATGGCTACACCTTC.

Here the CDR3 reads CASSPLNYGYTF. CDR3 sequence (DNA): TGTGCCAGCAGTCCGCTAAACTATGGCTACACCTTC. The rearrangement joins TRBV28 to TRBJ1-2, with D unresolved. Per the germline V gene, CDR1 is MDHEN and CDR2 is SYDVKM. The CDR3 has 12 residues. The germline V and J ends were trimmed by 5 bases and 2 bases, with 6 bases remaining between them.

V usage is TRBV9 and J usage is TRBJ1-1, with a weak D call TRBD1 (6 bases). Germline-derived CDR1 and CDR2 are SGDLS and YYNGEE. This CDR3 has 14 residues. Trimming stripped 4 bases from V and 5 bases from J, with 15 bases between. The CDR3 sequence: CASSRREGVTEAFF. Here the CDR3 DNA reads TGTGCCAGCAGCCGCCGGGAGGGGGTGACTGAAGCTTTCTTT.

This chain uses TRBV28 with TRBJ1-4, with 8 bases that match TRBD1. Germline CDR1 reads MDHEN; CDR2 reads SYDVKM. The CDR3 spans 15 residues. The trim removed 4 bases at V and 4 bases at J, leaving 5 bases unmatched. CDR3 amino acids: CASSSGQGHNEKLFF. CDR3 DNA sequence: TGTGCCAGCAGTTCTGGACAGGGCCATAATGAAAAACTGTTTTTT.

The chain has TRBV29-1 and TRBJ2-2; D uncertain. Trimming cost V 4 bases and J 6 bases, with 9 bases left between them. The CDR3 runs to 12 residues. Germline CDR1 reads SQVTM; CDR2 reads ANQGSEA. The CDR3 is CSVVPTAGELFF. CDR3 sequence (DNA): TGCAGCGTTGTCCCGACTGCCGGGGAGCTGTTTTTT.

The chain links TRBV6-5 to TRBJ2-3; D remains ambiguous. Germline CDR1 MNHEY, CDR2 SVGAGI. This CDR3 comprises 15 residues. V lost 1 base, J lost 4 bases, and 12 bases lay in between. As DNA, the CDR3 is TGTGCCAGCAGTTACTTTAGTCCGAGCCCAGATACGCAGTATTTT. The encoded protein is CASSYFSPSPDTQYF.

The rearrangement links TRBV19 to TRBJ2-3; a weak D match, TRBD2 (6 bases). The CDR3 extends over 12 amino acids. Germline assignment: CDR1 LNHDA and CDR2 SQIVND (reference sequence). The CDR3 reads CAVGDWIDTQYF. For the CDR3, the DNA is TGTGCGGTAGGGGACTGGATTGATACGCAGTATTTT.

This clone was seen only once. The V call is TRBV6-5, the J call TRBJ1-3; D is uncertain. V lost 8 bases and J 0 bases, leaving 11 bases between the germline ends. CDR1 MNHEY and CDR2 SVGAGI come from the germline V gene. This CDR3 has 14 amino acids. CDR3 residues: CASWRSRSGNTIYF. CDR3 DNA: TGTGCCAGCTGGCGGTCGCGCTCTGGAAACACCATATATTTT.

The chain carries TRBV7-9 and TRBJ1-4; D not resolved. Trimming took off 3 bases at V and 1 base at J, with 6 bases between the two ends. Per the germline V gene, CDR1 is SEHNR and CDR2 is FQNEAQ (reference sequence). The CDR3 consists of 14 residues. CDR3 in DNA: TGTGCCAGCAGCTTGACACAAACTAATGAAAAACTGTTTTTT. It codes for CASSLTQTNEKLFF.

This clone was counted once. The genes are TRBV3-1 (or the pseudogene TRBV3-2) and TRBJ2-7; 10 positions agree with TRBD2. With V trimmed by 2 bases and J by 2 bases, 3 bases remained unmatched. Germline V lookup: CDR1 LGHDT, CDR2 YNNKEL (reference sequence). The CDR3 extends over 15 amino acids. The DNA of the CDR3 is TGTGCCAGCAGCCAACAAGCGGGAGGGCCCTACGAGCAGTACTTC. It yields the protein CASSQQAGGPYEQYF.

By frequency in the sample, this clone is medium-sized (0.01 to 0.1%). This chain joins TRBV7-9 and TRBJ2-5; TRBD2 aligns across 7 bases. The CDR3 has 15 residues. Germline values: CDR1 SEHNR, CDR2 FQNEAQ (reference sequence). After removal of 6 bases from V and 5 bases from J, the junction contained 12 bases not matched to a gene. The CDR3 region is CASSPTAGDGETQYF. CDR3 bases: TGTGCCAGCAGTCCGACCGCGGGAGACGGTGAGACCCAGTACTTC.

The genes are TRBV19 and TRBJ1-2; 9 positions match TRBD1. V dropped 1 base and J dropped 7; count of bases not matched to a gene: 7. Germline V gene sequence: CDR1 LNHDA, CDR2 SQIVND (reference sequence). CDR3 length: 15 amino acids. The CDR3 loop is CASSIGWDRVSGYTF. CDR3 sequence (DNA): TGTGCCAGTAGTATAGGCTGGGACAGGGTCTCTGGCTACACCTTC.

The chain uses TRBV4-3 and TRBJ1-6, with a weak D call TRBD1 (5 bases). The CDR3 sequence is 15 residues long. The germline V and J ends were trimmed by 0 bases and 5 bases, with 8 bases remaining between them. Germline assignment: CDR1 LGHNA and CDR2 YSLEER. CDR3 sequence reads: CASSQEGPNNSPLHF. The CDR3 DNA follows: TGCGCCAGCAGCCAAGAGGGGCCTAATAATTCACCCCTCCACTTT.

In nucleotides, the CDR3 is TGCGCCAGCAGCAGCGGGGGCGTCAATGAGCAGTTCTTC. It is translated as CASSSGGVNEQFF. This rearrangement joins TRBV10-1 to TRBJ2-1; 8 bases line up with TRBD2. J gave up 6 bases and V 6 bases, and 4 bases lay outside the gene matches. From germline, CDR1 is WNHNN and CDR2 SYGVQD (reference sequence). The CDR3 runs 13 residues.

V is TRBV10-1 and J is TRBJ2-2; 8 bases fit TRBD1. Germline CDR1 WNHNN, CDR2 SYGVQD (reference sequence). The CDR3 consists of 14 residues. Trimming cost V 2 bases and J 6 bases; bases outside gene matches: 2. The CDR3 is CASSEQGAAGELFF. The CDR3 bases are TGCGCCAGCAGTGAGCAGGGGGCGGCCGGGGAGCTGTTTTTT.

This rearrangement joins TRBV5-6 to TRBJ2-7; the D gene is possibly TRBD2 (5 bases). CDR3 length: 14 residues. V gave up 7 bases and J gave up 3 bases, with 17 bases separating them. Germline V gene sequence: CDR1 SGHDT, CDR2 YYEEEE. CDR3 DNA sequence: TGTGCCAGCGCCACCGGAGGCCTCGGCTACGAGCAGTACTTC. It codes for CASATGGLGYEQYF.